This TCR beta chain was sequenced in a study of regulatory T cells in long-lasting Graves disease. Overall study results and limits: Newly diagnosed disease favored TRBV20-1 and TRBJ2-1 over persistent disease.

Sequencing libraries for TCR beta were prepared with iRepertoire HTBI primers and Arm-PCR of CDR3 regions. From the multiplex PCR reads, TCRdb called clonotypes with MiXCR, one entry per CDR3 protein. The table includes some 250,000 distinct CDR3 sequences, under 20% detected once. This clonotype was seen at least ten times. The antigen is undetermined. Because the CDR3's place on the DNA is in doubt, the DNA is left out and the CDR3 is given as listed by TCRdb. The CDR3 has 16 amino acids, counting both end residues. In germline, CDR1 is SGHDT, CDR2 YYEEEE. The sample's time point: newly diagnosed GD, antithyroid drugs for less than 3 months. From PBMCs, RNA was extracted and then used to make the TCR library. The guidelines of the American Thyroid Association were the basis for diagnosing Graves' disease. The same sample was also used in a study of T cells in Graves' hyperthyroidism and ophthalmopathy. That report adds: Most clonotypes expanded in the thyroid (above 0.001) were also present in blood.

Material: peripheral blood mononuclear cells (PBMCs), obtained at new diagnosis, from a patient treated with antithyroid drugs. This clonotype originated in a woman in her thirties with Graves disease. The chain couples TRBV5-6 to TRBJ2-2; the table names TRBD1, a call not compared with the DNA. CDR3: CASSFGPGENTGELFF.